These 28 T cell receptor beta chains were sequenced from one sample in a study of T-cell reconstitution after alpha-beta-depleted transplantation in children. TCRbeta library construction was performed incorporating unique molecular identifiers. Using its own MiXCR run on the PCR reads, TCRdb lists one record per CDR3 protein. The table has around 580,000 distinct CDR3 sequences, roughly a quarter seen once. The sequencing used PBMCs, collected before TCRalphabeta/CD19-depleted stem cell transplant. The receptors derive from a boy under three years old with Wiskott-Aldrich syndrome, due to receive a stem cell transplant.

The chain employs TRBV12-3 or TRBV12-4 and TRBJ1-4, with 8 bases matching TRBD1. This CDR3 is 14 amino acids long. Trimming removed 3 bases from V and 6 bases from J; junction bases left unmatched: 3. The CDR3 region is CASSFRTGYEKLFF. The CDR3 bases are TGTGCCAGCAGTTTTAGGACAGGGTATGAAAAACTGTTTTTT.

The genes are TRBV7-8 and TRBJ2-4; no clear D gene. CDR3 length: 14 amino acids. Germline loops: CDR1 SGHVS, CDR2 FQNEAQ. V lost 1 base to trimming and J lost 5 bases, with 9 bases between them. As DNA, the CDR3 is TGTGCCAGCAGCTTAGACAGAGGTGAAAACATTCAGTACTTC. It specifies CASSLDRGENIQYF.

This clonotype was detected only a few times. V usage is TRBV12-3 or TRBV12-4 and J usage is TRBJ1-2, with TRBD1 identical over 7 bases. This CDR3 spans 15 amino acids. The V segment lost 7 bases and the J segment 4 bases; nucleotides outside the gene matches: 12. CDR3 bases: TGTGCCAGCACCGAACGCTCAGGGGGGGCCTATGGCTACACCTTC. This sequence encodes CASTERSGGAYGYTF.

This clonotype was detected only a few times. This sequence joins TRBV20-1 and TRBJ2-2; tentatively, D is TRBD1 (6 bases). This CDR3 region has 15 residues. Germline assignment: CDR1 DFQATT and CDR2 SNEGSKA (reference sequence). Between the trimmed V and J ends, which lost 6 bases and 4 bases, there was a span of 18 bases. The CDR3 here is CSAKRQAQGTGELFF. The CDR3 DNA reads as TGCAGTGCGAAGCGACAGGCCCAGGGCACCGGGGAGCTGTTTTTT.

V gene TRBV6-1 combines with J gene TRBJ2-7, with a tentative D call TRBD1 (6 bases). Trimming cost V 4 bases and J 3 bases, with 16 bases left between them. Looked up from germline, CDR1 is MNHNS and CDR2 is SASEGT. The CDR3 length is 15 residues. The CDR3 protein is CASSAGTSNLYEQYF. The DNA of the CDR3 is TGTGCCAGCAGTGCCGGGACATCTAACCTCTACGAGCAGTACTTC.

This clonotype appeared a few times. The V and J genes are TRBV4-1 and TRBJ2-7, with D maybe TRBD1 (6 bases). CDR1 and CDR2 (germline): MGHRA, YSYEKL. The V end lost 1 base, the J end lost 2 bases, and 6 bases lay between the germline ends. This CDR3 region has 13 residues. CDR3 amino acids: CASSQGDTYEQYF. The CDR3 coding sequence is TGCGCCAGCAGCCAAGGGGACACCTACGAGCAGTACTTC.

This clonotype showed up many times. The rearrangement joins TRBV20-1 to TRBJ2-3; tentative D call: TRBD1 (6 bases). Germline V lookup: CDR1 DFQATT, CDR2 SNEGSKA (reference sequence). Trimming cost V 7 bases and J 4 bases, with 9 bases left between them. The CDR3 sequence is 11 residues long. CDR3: CSVYRADTQYF. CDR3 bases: TGCAGTGTGTACAGGGCAGATACGCAGTATTTT.

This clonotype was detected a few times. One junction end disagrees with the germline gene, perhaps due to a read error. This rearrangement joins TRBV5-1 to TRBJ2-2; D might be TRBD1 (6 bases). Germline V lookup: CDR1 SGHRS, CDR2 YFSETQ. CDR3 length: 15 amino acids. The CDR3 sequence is CASSLEGGNTGELFF. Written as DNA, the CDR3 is TGTGCCAGCAGCTTGGAAGGGGGGAACACCGGGGAGCTGTTTTTT.

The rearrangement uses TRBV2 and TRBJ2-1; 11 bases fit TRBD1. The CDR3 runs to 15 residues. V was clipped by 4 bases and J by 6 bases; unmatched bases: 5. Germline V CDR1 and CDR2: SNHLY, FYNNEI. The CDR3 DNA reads TGTGCCAGCAGTGTAGGACAGGGGGCTAGCAATGAGCAGTTCTTC. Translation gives CASSVGQGASNEQFF.

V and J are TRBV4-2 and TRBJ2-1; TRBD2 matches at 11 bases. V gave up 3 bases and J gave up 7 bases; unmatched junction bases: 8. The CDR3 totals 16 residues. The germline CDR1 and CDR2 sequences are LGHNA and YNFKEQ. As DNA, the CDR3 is TGTGCCAGCAGCCAGGACCTAGCGGGAGGAGGGAATGAGCAGTTCTTC. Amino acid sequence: CASSQDLAGGGNEQFF.

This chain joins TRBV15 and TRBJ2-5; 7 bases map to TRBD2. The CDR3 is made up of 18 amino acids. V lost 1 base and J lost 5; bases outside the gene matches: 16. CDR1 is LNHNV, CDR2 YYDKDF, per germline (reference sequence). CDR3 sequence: CATSRVPDGAGVWETQYF. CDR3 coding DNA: TGTGCCACCAGCAGAGTCCCAGACGGGGCGGGAGTTTGGGAGACCCAGTACTTC.

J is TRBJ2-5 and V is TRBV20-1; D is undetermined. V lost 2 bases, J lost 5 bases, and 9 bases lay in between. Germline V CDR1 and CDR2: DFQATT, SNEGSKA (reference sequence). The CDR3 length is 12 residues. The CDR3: CSARKLDETQYF. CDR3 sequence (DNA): TGCAGTGCTAGAAAGCTGGATGAGACCCAGTACTTC.

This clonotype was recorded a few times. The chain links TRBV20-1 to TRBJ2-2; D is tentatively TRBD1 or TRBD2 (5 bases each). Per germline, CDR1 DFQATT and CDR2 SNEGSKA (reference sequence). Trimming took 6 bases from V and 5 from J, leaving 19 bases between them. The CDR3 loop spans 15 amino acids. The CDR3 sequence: CSARGSKPETGELFF. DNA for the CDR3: TGCAGTGCCCGGGGCTCTAAGCCAGAAACCGGGGAGCTGTTTTTT.

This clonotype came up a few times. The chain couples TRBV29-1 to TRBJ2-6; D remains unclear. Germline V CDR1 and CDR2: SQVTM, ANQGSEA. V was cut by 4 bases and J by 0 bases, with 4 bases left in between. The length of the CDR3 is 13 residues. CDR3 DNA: TGCAGCGTTGCATCCTCTGGGGCCAACGTCCTGACTTTC. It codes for CSVASSGANVLTF.

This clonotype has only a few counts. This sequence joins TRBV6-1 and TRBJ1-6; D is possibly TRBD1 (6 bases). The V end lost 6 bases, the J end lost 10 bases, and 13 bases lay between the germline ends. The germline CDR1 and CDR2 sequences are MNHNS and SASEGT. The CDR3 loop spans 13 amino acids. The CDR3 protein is CASRRGDGSPLHF. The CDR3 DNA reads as TGTGCCAGCAGGAGGGGGGATGGCTCACCCCTCCACTTT.

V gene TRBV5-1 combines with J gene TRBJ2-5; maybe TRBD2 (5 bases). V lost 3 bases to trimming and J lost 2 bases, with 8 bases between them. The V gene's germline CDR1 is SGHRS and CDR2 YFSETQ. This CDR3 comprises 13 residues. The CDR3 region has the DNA TGCGCCAGCAGCTCTAGCAAGCAAGAGACCCAGTACTTC. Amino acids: CASSSSKQETQYF.

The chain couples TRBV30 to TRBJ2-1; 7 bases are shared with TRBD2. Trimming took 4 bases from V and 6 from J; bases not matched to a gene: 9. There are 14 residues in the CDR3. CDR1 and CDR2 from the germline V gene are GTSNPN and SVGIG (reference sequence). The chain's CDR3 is CAWKGGSQGNEQFF. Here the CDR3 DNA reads TGTGCCTGGAAAGGCGGGAGTCAAGGCAATGAGCAGTTCTTC.

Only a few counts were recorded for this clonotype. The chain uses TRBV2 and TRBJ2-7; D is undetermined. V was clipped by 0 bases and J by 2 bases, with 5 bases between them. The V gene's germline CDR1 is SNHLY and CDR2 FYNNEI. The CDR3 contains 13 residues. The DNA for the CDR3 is TGTGCCAGCAGTGAAGCCAGAGCCTACGAGCAGTACTTC. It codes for CASSEARAYEQYF.

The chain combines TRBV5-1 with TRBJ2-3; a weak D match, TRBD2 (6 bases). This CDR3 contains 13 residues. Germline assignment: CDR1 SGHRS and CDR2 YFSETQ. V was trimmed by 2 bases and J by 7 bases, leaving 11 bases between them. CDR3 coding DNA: TGCGCCAGCAGCTTTGGGGGGATGAATACGCAGTATTTT. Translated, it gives CASSFGGMNTQYF.

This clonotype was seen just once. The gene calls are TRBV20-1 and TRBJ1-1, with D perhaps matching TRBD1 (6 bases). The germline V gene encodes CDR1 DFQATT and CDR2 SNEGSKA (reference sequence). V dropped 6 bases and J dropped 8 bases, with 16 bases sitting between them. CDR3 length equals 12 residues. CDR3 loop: CSAIRGTWEAFF. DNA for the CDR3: TGCAGTGCGATTAGGGGGACTTGGGAAGCTTTCTTT.

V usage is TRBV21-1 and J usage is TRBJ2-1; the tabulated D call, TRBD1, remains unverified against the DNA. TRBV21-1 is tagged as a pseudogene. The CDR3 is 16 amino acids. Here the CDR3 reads CASRKPASAPINEQFF. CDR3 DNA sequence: TGTGCCAGCAGGAAGCCCGCTAGCGCCCCCATCAATGAGCAGTTCTTC.

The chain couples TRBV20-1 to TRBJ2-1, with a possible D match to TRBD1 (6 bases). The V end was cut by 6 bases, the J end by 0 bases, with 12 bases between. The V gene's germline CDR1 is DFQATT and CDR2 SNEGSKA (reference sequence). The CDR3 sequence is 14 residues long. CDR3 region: CSASTGYSYNEQFF. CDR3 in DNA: TGCAGTGCGAGCACAGGGTACTCCTACAATGAGCAGTTCTTC.

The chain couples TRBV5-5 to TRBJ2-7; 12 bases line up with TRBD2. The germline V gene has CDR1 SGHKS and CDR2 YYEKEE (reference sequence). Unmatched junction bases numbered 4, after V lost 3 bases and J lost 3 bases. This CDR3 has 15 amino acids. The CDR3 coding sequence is TGTGCCAGCAGCTCGCTAGCGGGAGGGTACTACGAGCAGTACTTC. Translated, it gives CASSSLAGGYYEQYF.

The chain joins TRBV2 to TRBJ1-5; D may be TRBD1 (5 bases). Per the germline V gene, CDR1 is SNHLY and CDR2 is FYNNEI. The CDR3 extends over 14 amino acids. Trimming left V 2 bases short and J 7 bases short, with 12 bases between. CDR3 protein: CASSEMGGGQPQHF. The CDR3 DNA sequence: TGTGCCAGCAGTGAAATGGGGGGGGGACAGCCCCAGCATTTT.

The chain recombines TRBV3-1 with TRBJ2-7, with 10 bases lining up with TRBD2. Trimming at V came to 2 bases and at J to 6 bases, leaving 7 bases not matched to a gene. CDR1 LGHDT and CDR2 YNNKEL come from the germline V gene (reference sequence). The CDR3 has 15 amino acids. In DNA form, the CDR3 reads TGTGCCAGCAGCCAACTAGCGGGAGAGCGTATCGAGCAGTACTTC. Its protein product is CASSQLAGERIEQYF.

The CDR3 region has the DNA TGTGCCAGCAGTTCCCGGGGGCGCGGAACCGGGGAGCTGTTTTTT. Translated, it gives CASSSRGRGTGELFF. The chain uses TRBV12-3 or TRBV12-4 and TRBJ2-2, with D possibly called TRBD1 or TRBD2 (6 bases each). The V end was cut by 4 bases, the J end by 5 bases, with 14 bases between. The CDR3 length is 15 residues.

CDR3 DNA: TGTGCCACGGGACTACCTCACAATGAGCAGTTCTTC. This gives the protein CATGLPHNEQFF. The rearrangement uses TRBV2 and TRBJ2-1, with 7 bases fitting TRBD2. The CDR3 spans 12 residues. Germline CDR1 is SNHLY and CDR2 is FYNNEI. After removal of 10 bases from V and 5 bases from J, the junction contained 5 bases not matched to a gene.

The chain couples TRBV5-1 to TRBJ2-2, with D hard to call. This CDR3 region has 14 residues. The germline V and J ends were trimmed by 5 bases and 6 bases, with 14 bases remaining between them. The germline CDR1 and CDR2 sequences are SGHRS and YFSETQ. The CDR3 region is CASSLTQIAGELFF. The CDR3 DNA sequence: TGCGCCAGCAGTCTAACACAGATCGCCGGGGAGCTGTTTTTT.